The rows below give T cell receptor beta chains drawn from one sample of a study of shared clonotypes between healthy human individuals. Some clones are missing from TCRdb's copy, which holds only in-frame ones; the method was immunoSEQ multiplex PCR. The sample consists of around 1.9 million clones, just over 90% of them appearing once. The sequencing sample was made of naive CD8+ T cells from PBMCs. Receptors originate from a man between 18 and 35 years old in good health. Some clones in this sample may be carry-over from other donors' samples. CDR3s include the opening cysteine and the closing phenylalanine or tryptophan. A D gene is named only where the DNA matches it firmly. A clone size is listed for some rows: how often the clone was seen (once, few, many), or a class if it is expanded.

CDR3: CASSSQGARYEQYF; DNA: TGTGCCAGCAGCTCCCAGGGGGCGAGGTACGAGCAGTACTTC; D: TRBD1; size: NA; J: TRBJ2-7; V: TRBV5-6
CDR3: CAGPRGYEQYF; DNA: TGCGCCGGCCCCAGGGGGTACGAGCAGTACTTC; D: TRBD1; size: NA; J: TRBJ2-7; V: TRBV10-1
CDR3: CASSQRQGASYEQYF; DNA: TGTGCCAGCAGCCAAAGACAGGGGGCCTCCTACGAGCAGTACTTC; D: TRBD1; size: NA; J: TRBJ2-7; V: TRBV14
CDR3: CASNAIGGPNTEAFF; DNA: TGTGCCAGCAACGCCATAGGGGGGCCAAACACTGAAGCTTTCTTT; D: NA; size: NA; J: TRBJ1-1; V: TRBV28
CDR3: CASSLPTSDNEQFF; DNA: TGTGCCAGCAGCCTACCGACTAGTGACAATGAGCAGTTCTTC; D: NA; size: NA; J: TRBJ2-1; V: TRBV7-3
CDR3: CASSSSGVPSYEQYF; DNA: TGTGCCAGCAGTTCTAGCGGGGTACCCTCCTACGAGCAGTACTTC; D: TRBD2; size: NA; J: TRBJ2-7; V: TRBV2
CDR3: CSVAGGAYEQYF; DNA: TGCAGCGTTGCGGGGGGGGCCTACGAGCAGTACTTC; D: TRBD2; size: NA; J: TRBJ2-7; V: TRBV29-1
CDR3: CASSVSAGLNQPQHF; DNA: TGTGCCAGCAGCGTATCCGCAGGGCTCAATCAGCCCCAGCATTTT; D: NA; size: NA; J: TRBJ1-5; V: TRBV9
CDR3: CASRGDHNYGYTF; DNA: TGTGCCAGTAGGGGGGACCATAACTATGGCTACACCTTC; D: NA; size: once; J: TRBJ1-2; V: TRBV19
CDR3: CASSERGLGYTF; DNA: TGCGCCAGCAGTGAGAGGGGACTTGGCTACACCTTC; D: NA; size: NA; J: TRBJ1-2; V: TRBV10-2
CDR3: CASEEAGGTTDTQYF; DNA: TGCGCCAGCGAAGAAGCGGGAGGTACCACAGATACGCAGTATTTT; D: TRBD2; size: once; J: TRBJ2-3; V: TRBV5-1
CDR3: CSVDQGAGGRSGYTF; DNA: TGCAGCGTTGATCAAGGGGCAGGGGGCAGAAGTGGCTACACCTTC; D: TRBD1; size: NA; J: TRBJ1-2; V: TRBV29-1
CDR3: CASSPGTDTQYF; DNA: TGTGCCAGCAGCCCGGGCACAGATACGCAGTATTTT; D: NA; size: NA; J: TRBJ2-3; V: TRBV5-4
CDR3: CASSHRDSSYEQYF; DNA: TGTGCCAGCAGTCACCGGGACTCTTCCTACGAGCAGTACTTC; D: NA; size: NA; J: TRBJ2-7; V: TRBV27
CDR3: CASSFNQGSDEQYF; DNA: TGTGCCAGCAGCTTCAATCAGGGGTCCGACGAGCAGTACTTC; D: NA; size: once; J: TRBJ2-7; V: TRBV6-5
CDR3: CASSLILYPEAFF; DNA: TGTGCCAGCAGCTTAATACTTTATCCTGAAGCTTTCTTT; D: NA; size: NA; J: TRBJ1-1; V: TRBV7-2
CDR3: CASSYSTGFYEQYF; DNA: TGTGCCAGCAGTTACTCGACAGGATTCTACGAGCAGTACTTC; D: NA; size: NA; J: TRBJ2-7; V: TRBV6-6
CDR3: CASSLMGDTEAFF; DNA: TGTGCCAGCAGTTTGATGGGGGACACTGAAGCTTTCTTT; D: NA; size: NA; J: TRBJ1-1; V: TRBV6-5
CDR3: CASSLGGFNYGYTF; DNA: TGTGCCAGCAGCTTAGGGGGATTCAACTATGGCTACACCTTC; D: NA; size: few; J: TRBJ1-2; V: TRBV7-8
CDR3: CSVAEDYEQYF; DNA: TGCAGCGTCGCGGAGGACTACGAGCAGTACTTC; D: NA; size: NA; J: TRBJ2-7; V: TRBV29-1
CDR3: CASSQGAEWSGELFF; DNA: TGTGCCAGCAGCCAGGGGGCCGAGTGGTCCGGGGAGCTGTTTTTT; D: TRBD1; size: NA; J: TRBJ2-2; V: TRBV7-6
CDR3: CASSPQGPYEQYF; DNA: TGTGCCAGCAGCCCACAGGGCCCATACGAGCAGTACTTC; D: NA; size: NA; J: TRBJ2-7; V: TRBV28
CDR3: CASSEVPGELFF; DNA: TGTGCCAGCAGTGAGGTTCCCGGGGAGCTGTTTTTT; D: NA; size: NA; J: TRBJ2-2; V: TRBV25-1
CDR3: CASSLAWGDSGANVLTF; DNA: TGTGCCAGCAGCTTAGCGTGGGGGGACTCTGGGGCCAACGTCCTGACTTTC; D: NA; size: NA; J: TRBJ2-6; V: TRBV7-9
CDR3: CASSFFDSYNEQFF; DNA: TGTGCCAGCAGCTTTTTTGACTCCTACAATGAGCAGTTCTTC; D: NA; size: NA; J: TRBJ2-1; V: TRBV5-4
CDR3: CASSYSETYNEQFF; DNA: TGTGCCAGCAGTTACTCGGAGACCTACAATGAGCAGTTCTTC; D: NA; size: NA; J: TRBJ2-1; V: TRBV6-5
CDR3: CASSMRGLTEAFF; DNA: TGTGCCAGTAGTATGCGAGGGTTGACTGAAGCTTTCTTT; D: NA; size: NA; J: TRBJ1-1; V: TRBV19
CDR3: CASSIDSDRLIDEQYF; DNA: TGTGCCAGTAGTATAGACTCGGACAGGCTAATCGACGAGCAGTACTTC; D: TRBD1; size: once; J: TRBJ2-7; V: TRBV19
CDR3: CASSVRTPTGNEQFF; DNA: TGTGCCAGTAGCGTTCGCACCCCGACGGGGAATGAGCAGTTCTTC; D: NA; size: NA; J: TRBJ2-1; V: TRBV19
CDR3: CASSVRLAGGSDTGELFF; DNA: TGCGCCAGCAGCGTACGACTAGCGGGAGGTTCGGACACCGGGGAGCTGTTTTTT; D: TRBD2; size: NA; J: TRBJ2-2; V: TRBV4-1
CDR3: CASSLGSQAFGMNTEAFF; DNA: TGTGCCAGCAGCTTGGGATCACAGGCATTTGGGATGAACACTGAAGCTTTCTTT; D: NA; size: once; J: TRBJ1-1; V: TRBV13
CDR3: CASSQVRTSSYEQYF; DNA: TGCGCCAGCAGCCAAGTCAGAACAAGCTCCTACGAGCAGTACTTC; D: NA; size: NA; J: TRBJ2-7; V: TRBV4-1
CDR3: CASSPLPNYGYTF; DNA: TGCGCCAGCAGCCCCTTGCCCAACTATGGCTACACCTTC; D: NA; size: NA; J: TRBJ1-2; V: TRBV4-1
CDR3: CASSPQRTVYEQYF; DNA: TGTGCCAGCAGCCCCCAGCGGACGGTCTACGAGCAGTACTTC; D: NA; size: NA; J: TRBJ2-7; V: TRBV11-2
CDR3: CASSPAGVFQETQYF; DNA: TGTGCCAGCAGCCCCGCCGGCGTATTCCAAGAGACCCAGTACTTC; D: NA; size: NA; J: TRBJ2-5; V: TRBV7-9
CDR3: CASSSPFNSRELFF; DNA: TGTGCCAGCAGCTCCCCGTTTAATAGCCGGGAGCTGTTTTTT; D: NA; size: NA; J: TRBJ2-2; V: TRBV9
CDR3: CATSRALPLAGVGGDTQYF; DNA: TGTGCCACCAGCAGAGCCCTCCCTTTGGCGGGAGTAGGAGGAGATACGCAGTATTTT; D: TRBD2; size: NA; J: TRBJ2-3; V: TRBV15
CDR3: CASTPSAGGLIEQFF; DNA: TGTGCCAGCACTCCTTCGGCAGGTGGCTTAATTGAGCAGTTCTTC; D: NA; size: NA; J: TRBJ2-1; V: TRBV5-6
CDR3: CASSLAQGGYNEQFF; DNA: TGTGCCAGCAGCTTAGCACAGGGGGGTTACAATGAGCAGTTCTTC; D: TRBD1; size: NA; J: TRBJ2-1; V: TRBV7-9
CDR3: CASFRGGNEQFF; DNA: TGTGCCAGCTTCCGAGGGGGGAATGAGCAGTTCTTC; D: NA; size: NA; J: TRBJ2-1; V: TRBV7-8
CDR3: CASSAGARSYEQYF; DNA: TGTGCCAGCAGCGCAGGCGCCCGATCCTACGAGCAGTACTTC; D: NA; size: NA; J: TRBJ2-7; V: TRBV9
CDR3: CASRALAGVYNEQFF; DNA: TGTGCCAGCAGGGCTCTAGCGGGAGTCTACAATGAGCAGTTCTTC; D: TRBD2; size: NA; J: TRBJ2-1; V: TRBV27
CDR3: CASSPPVGGEDEQFF; DNA: TGTGCCAGCTCACCACCGGTTGGCGGGGAGGATGAGCAGTTCTTC; D: NA; size: NA; J: TRBJ2-1; V: TRBV18